These 21 T cell receptor beta chains share one sample of origin, sequenced in a study of response to subunit inactivated influenza vaccine listed by TCRdb under 2018. The library was obtained by RT-PCR. For sequencing, an Illumina HiSeq 2500 was employed. TCRdb reprocessed the public reads (quality trimming at Q25 with fastp, clone calling with MiXCR) and kept in-frame beta chains. One record per CDR3 amino acid sequence lists the most common genes and DNA. The sample yields about 780,000 distinct CDR3 sequences; roughly 20% were counted once. The ten biggest clones cover approximately 11% of the sample. Sample: PBMCs from blood, taken 5 to 6 days after vaccination. The receptor source for this set is a man aged 45-60 years who received an inactivated influenza vaccine. Donor details come from another sample of the same person, matched by shared clones.

The V gene is TRBV27, the J gene TRBJ2-1, with D perhaps TRBD2 (5 bases). This CDR3 has 16 amino acids. The V end lost 5 bases, the J end lost 2 bases, and 16 bases lay between the germline ends. Germline V gene sequence: CDR1 MNHEY, CDR2 SMNVEV (reference sequence). The CDR3 protein is CASSTVSVVAYNEQFF. In nucleotides, the CDR3 is TGTGCCAGCAGTACGGTTAGCGTAGTTGCCTACAATGAGCAGTTCTTC.

The V gene is TRBV10-2, the J gene TRBJ2-2; D gene ambiguous. This CDR3 is built from 13 residues. The germline V gene has CDR1 WSHSY and CDR2 SAAADI. V lost 2 bases to trimming and J lost 6 bases, with 7 bases between them. The CDR3 here is CASSEERPGELFF. CDR3 sequence (DNA): TGCGCCAGCAGTGAGGAACGACCCGGGGAGCTGTTTTTT.

Regarding this clonotype: The junction departs from the called germline gene at one end, perhaps through a read error. V gene TRBV4-1 combines with J gene TRBJ1-1; D possibly corresponds to TRBD1 (5 bases). The CDR3 consists of 15 residues. The germline gives CDR1 MGHRA, CDR2 YSYEKL. The CDR3 here is CASSQGGGRAKERGF. The DNA for the CDR3 is TGCGCCAGCAGCCAAGGGGGTGGCCGGGCCAAAGAAAGGGGTTTT.

The chain combines TRBV20-1 with TRBJ1-1; D is possibly TRBD1 (5 bases). CDR3 length equals 13 residues. Germline CDR1 and CDR2: DFQATT and SNEGSKA (reference sequence). V lost 6 bases and J 5 bases, leaving 16 bases between the germline ends. The CDR3 nucleotides are TGCAGTGCGTTACGGGGCCCGGGGACTGAAGCTTTCTTT. Protein product: CSALRGPGTEAFF.

The chain links TRBV7-8 to TRBJ2-2, with 9 bases fitting TRBD2. CDR1 SGHVS and CDR2 FQNEAQ come from the germline V gene. This CDR3 contains 16 residues. Trimming at V came to 5 bases and at J to 0 bases, leaving 4 bases not matched to a gene. The CDR3 bases are TGTGCCAGCAGCCCTCTAGCGGGATCGAACACCGGGGAGCTGTTTTTT. Translated, it gives CASSPLAGSNTGELFF. Full variable domain (missing parts from reference TRBV7-8 and TRBJ2-2): GAGVSQSPRYKVAKRGQDVALRCDPISGHVSLFWYQQALGQGPEFLTYFQNEAQLDKSGLPSDRFFAERPEGSVSTLKIQRTQQEDSAVYLCASSPLAGSNTGELFFGEGSRLTVL.

The chain couples TRBV24-1 to TRBJ2-2, with 11 bases fitting TRBD1. The CDR3 has 15 amino acids. Germline CDR1 reads KGHDR; CDR2 reads SFDVKD. Trimming cost V 8 bases and J 3 bases; bases outside gene matches: 4. Written as DNA, the CDR3 is TGTGCCACCAAGGACAGGGGGCGCGACACCGGGGAGCTGTTTTTT. It codes for CATKDRGRDTGELFF.

The rearrangement links TRBV4-2 to TRBJ2-6; D gene unclear. V was trimmed by 4 bases and J by 0 bases, leaving 10 bases between them. Per germline, CDR1 LGHNA and CDR2 YNFKEQ. The CDR3 is made up of 16 amino acids. CDR3 loop: CASSPVGFSGANVLTF. CDR3 coding DNA: TGTGCCAGCAGCCCCGTTGGGTTCTCTGGGGCCAACGTCCTGACTTTC.

V is TRBV6-2 or TRBV6-3 and J is TRBJ2-7; D may be TRBD1 (5 bases). The CDR3 contains 16 residues. The germline CDR1 and CDR2 sequences are MNHEY and SVGEGT. The V end lost 0 bases, the J end lost 1 base, and 13 bases lay between the germline ends. CDR3: CASSYSTENGSYEQYF. The CDR3 DNA reads as TGTGCCAGCAGTTACTCGACAGAAAACGGTTCCTACGAGCAGTACTTC.

This clonotype was seen only a few times. This sequence joins TRBV20-1 and TRBJ2-4, with D unclear. The V and J ends lost 6 bases and 5 bases respectively, with 14 bases between them. CDR3 size: 13 residues. Germline-derived CDR1 and CDR2 are DFQATT and SNEGSKA (reference sequence). The CDR3 spells CSAPISGQNIQYF. The CDR3, as DNA: TGCAGTGCCCCGATTTCTGGGCAAAACATTCAGTACTTC.

This chain connects TRBV6-1 to TRBJ2-5; D is unclear. The germline V gene has CDR1 MNHNS and CDR2 SASEGT. This CDR3 has 12 amino acids. With 2 bases removed from V and 6 bases from J, the gap between germline ends came to 7 bases. The CDR3 protein is CASSELTQTQYF. CDR3 coding DNA: TGTGCCAGCAGTGAATTAACGCAGACCCAGTACTTC.

The V call is TRBV9, the J call TRBJ1-1, with unresolved D. Germline loops: CDR1 SGDLS, CDR2 YYNGEE. Trimming stripped 2 bases from V and 0 bases from J, with 11 bases between. The CDR3 contains 15 residues. The CDR3 spells CASSVVGNMNTEAFF. The CDR3 coding sequence is TGTGCCAGCAGCGTTGTTGGGAACATGAACACTGAAGCTTTCTTT.

This clonotype has only a few counts. This chain connects TRBV29-1 to TRBJ2-1; 13 bases align to TRBD2. The ends lost 0 bases at V and 0 bases at J; junction bases unmatched: 17. The CDR3 runs to 22 residues. Germline-derived CDR1 and CDR2 are SQVTM and ANQGSEA. CDR3 bases: TGCAGCGTTGAAGACATCAGGCTACTAGCGGGAGGGCCTCTGAGCTCCTACAATGAGCAGTTCTTC. Protein product: CSVEDIRLLAGGPLSSYNEQFF.

The V gene is TRBV5-1, the J gene TRBJ2-1; 9 bases line up with TRBD2. V lost 0 bases to trimming and J lost 6 bases; unmatched junction nucleotides: 7. This CDR3 has 16 residues. Germline V gene lookup returns CDR1 SGHRS and CDR2 YFSETQ. This chain's CDR3 is CASSLEDPGLANEQFF. The CDR3 nucleotides read TGCGCCAGCAGCTTGGAGGACCCGGGACTAGCCAATGAGCAGTTCTTC.

The genes are TRBV6-1 and TRBJ2-1; 11 bases agree with TRBD2. The V and J ends lost 6 bases and 7 bases, in that order; junction bases with no gene match: 8. CDR3 length equals 15 residues. From germline, CDR1 is MNHNS and CDR2 SASEGT. This chain's CDR3 is CASRVAGGPLNEQFF. In DNA form, the CDR3 reads TGTGCCAGCAGGGTAGCGGGGGGGCCATTGAATGAGCAGTTCTTC.

Concerning this clonotype itself: This may stem from a read error, because a much larger clone lies one nucleotide away. The chain is built from TRBV5-1 and TRBJ2-2; TRBD1 agrees at 9 bases. This CDR3 contains 15 residues. In germline, CDR1 is SGHRS, CDR2 YFSETQ. This CDR3 reads CASSLGQGDTGELSF. CDR3 DNA sequence: TGCGCCAGCAGCTTGGGACAGGGGGACACCGGGGAGCTGTCTTTT.

This clonotype came up many times. The rearrangement links TRBV10-1 to TRBJ2-1, with a possible D match to TRBD2 (6 bases). Germline lookup yields CDR1 WNHNN and CDR2 SYGVQD (reference sequence). The CDR3 is 14 residues long. The V end lost 6 bases, the J end lost 5 bases, and 14 bases lay between the germline ends. CDR3 amino acids: CASRDGGIHNEQFF. CDR3 nucleotides: TGCGCCAGCAGGGACGGCGGGATCCACAATGAGCAGTTCTTC.

The J gene is TRBJ2-5, the V gene TRBV4-2; 10 bases map to TRBD2. The V gene end was trimmed by 0 bases and the J gene end by 6 bases; junction bases not matched to a gene: 13. Germline V lookup: CDR1 LGHNA, CDR2 YNFKEQ. The CDR3 is made up of 18 amino acids. The DNA for the CDR3 is TGTGCCAGCAGCCAAGACGGGGCCGTTGGAGCGGGGGGGCAGACCCAGTACTTC. Translating gives CASSQDGAVGAGGQTQYF.

The chain joins TRBV6-6 to TRBJ1-5; no reliable D call. V lost 5 bases to trimming and J lost 6 bases, with 8 bases between them. This CDR3 is built from 12 residues. Germline V gene lookup returns CDR1 MNHNY and CDR2 SVGAGI (reference sequence). The CDR3 reads CASSTPPQPQHF. The CDR3 nucleotides are TGTGCCAGCAGTACTCCCCCTCAGCCCCAGCATTTT.

The V gene is TRBV6-4, the J gene TRBJ2-1; 12 bases agree with TRBD2. The CDR3 covers 16 residues. V lost 3 bases and J lost 5; bases outside the gene matches: 5. In germline, CDR1 is MRHNA, CDR2 SNTAGT. Here the CDR3 DNA reads TGTGCCAGCAGTGAACTAGCGGGGGGCCCCCACAATGAGCAGTTCTTC. Translated: CASSELAGGPHNEQFF.

This clonotype was counted a few times. The chain has TRBV28 and TRBJ1-1, with D possibly TRBD1 on 6 matching bases. V was pared by 10 bases and J by 7 bases, with 19 bases between. In germline, CDR1 is MDHEN, CDR2 SYDVKM. This CDR3 spans 13 amino acids. The CDR3 DNA sequence: TGTGCCACCCATTACCCCGGACAGCATGAAGCTTTCTTT. This sequence encodes CATHYPGQHEAFF. The full variable domain, with the rest looked up from reference TRBV28 and TRBJ1-1, is DVKVTQSSRYLVKRTGEKVFLECVQDMDHENMFWYRQDPGLGLRLIYFSYDVKMKEKGDIPEGYSVSREKKERFSLILESASTNQTSMYLCATHYPGQHEAFFGQGTRLTVV.

The chain uses TRBV9 and TRBJ2-7; 9 nucleotides align to TRBD1. Per the germline V gene, CDR1 is SGDLS and CDR2 is YYNGEE. V lost 0 bases to trimming and J lost 5 bases; unmatched junction nucleotides: 6. The CDR3 is made up of 15 amino acids. CDR3 amino acids: CASSVGGTGNHEQYF. CDR3 DNA: TGTGCCAGCAGCGTAGGGGGGACAGGGAACCACGAGCAGTACTTC.